These 25 T cell receptor beta chains were sequenced from one sample in a study of blood T cell repertoires in COVID-19. TCRdb's table, derived via immunoSEQ multiplex PCR, lists solely in-frame clones and lacks some. The profile covers over 100,000 clones, with approximately 87% appearing a single time and 18% taken by the ten largest. Sequencing input: peripheral blood. The receptor set was obtained from a woman in her fifties or sixties with acute or convalescent COVID-19.

The chain links TRBV3-1 (or the pseudogene TRBV3-2) to TRBJ1-2; the match to TRBD1 covers 8 bases. The CDR3 is 15 amino acids. The V and J ends lost 4 bases and 8 bases, in that order; junction bases with no gene match: 12. Germline V gene lookup returns CDR1 LGHDT and CDR2 YNNKEL (reference sequence). CDR3 protein: CASSLGQGRAYGYTF. Here the CDR3 DNA reads TGTGCCAGCAGCCTCGGACAGGGACGGGCTTACGGCTACACCTTC.

The chain has TRBV27 and TRBJ2-3; a weak D match, TRBD2 (7 bases). The V gene lost 4 bases and the J gene lost 5 bases, with 10 bases spanning the gap. From germline, CDR1 is MNHEY and CDR2 SMNVEV (reference sequence). The length of the CDR3 is 13 residues. This chain's CDR3 is CASSSGGQDTQYF. CDR3 DNA: TGTGCCAGCAGTTCCGGGGGGCAAGATACGCAGTATTTT.

This chain links TRBV4-1 with TRBJ1-6, with D uncertain. Per the germline V gene, CDR1 is MGHRA and CDR2 is YSYEKL. V was shortened by 0 bases and J by 3 bases, with 9 bases between the two germline ends. This CDR3 is built from 16 residues. The CDR3 nucleotides are TGCGCCAGCAGCCAAGAGGAAGCGGACTATAATTCACCCCTCCACTTT. Translated: CASSQEEADYNSPLHF.

This clone came up once. The chain joins TRBV21-1 to TRBJ2-6; the table's D gene call, TRBD1, was not cross checked with the DNA. TRBV21-1 represents a pseudogene. The CDR3 is made up of 16 amino acids. DNA for the CDR3: TGTGCCAGCAATCAGGGGTGGACCTCTGGGGCCAACGTCCTGACTTTC. Its translation is CASNQGWTSGANVLTF.

The rearrangement links TRBV2 to TRBJ1-2, with D perhaps TRBD1 (6 bases). Germline V gives CDR1 SNHLY, CDR2 FYNNEI. The CDR3 loop spans 17 amino acids. V was shortened by 4 bases and J by 5 bases, with 23 bases between the two germline ends. The CDR3 spells CASSGPRDKPRGYGYTF. The CDR3 DNA follows: TGTGCCAGCAGTGGGCCCCGGGACAAACCCAGAGGGTATGGCTACACCTTC.

V gene TRBV19 combines with J gene TRBJ1-2, with 7 bases lining up with TRBD1. V gave up 4 bases and J gave up 5 bases; unmatched junction bases: 7. The germline V gene encodes CDR1 LNHDA and CDR2 SQIVND (reference sequence). This CDR3 region has 14 residues. The CDR3: CASSTGQVVYGYTF. For the CDR3, the DNA is TGTGCCAGTAGTACCGGACAGGTCGTTTATGGCTACACCTTC.

The chain uses TRBV14 and TRBJ2-1; the D is unclear. V lost 1 base and J 5 bases, leaving 9 bases between the germline ends. The germline gives CDR1 SGHDN, CDR2 FVKESK. This CDR3 comprises 14 residues. The CDR3 DNA sequence: TGTGCCAGCAGCCAAGTTTCCCTTAACAATGAGCAGTTCTTC. Encoded protein: CASSQVSLNNEQFF.

This clone occurred a few times. This chain connects TRBV9 to TRBJ1-4; a weak D match, TRBD1 (6 bases). The germline V gene encodes CDR1 SGDLS and CDR2 YYNGEE. The CDR3 covers 17 residues. Trimming took off 0 bases at V and 5 bases at J, with 17 bases between the two ends. In nucleotides, the CDR3 is TGTGCCAGCAGCGTAGGATTGGGGCCAGGGGTAAATGAAAAACTGTTTTTT. Translated, it gives CASSVGLGPGVNEKLFF.

The CDR3, as DNA: TGTGCCAGCAGCCAAGATGGAACAGTAAGAACTGAAGCTTTCTTT. This encodes CASSQDGTVRTEAFF. The gene calls are TRBV3-1 (or the pseudogene TRBV3-2) and TRBJ1-1; the D is unclear. Germline CDR1 LGHDT, CDR2 YNNKEL (reference sequence). CDR3 length equals 15 residues. V lost 0 bases to trimming and J lost 5 bases, with 13 bases between them.

The CDR3 here is CASSLTSGSRHEQFF. In nucleotides, the CDR3 is TGTGCCAGCAGCCTGACTAGCGGGAGCCGGCATGAGCAGTTCTTC. This sequence joins TRBV7-2 and TRBJ2-1, with 12 bases that match TRBD2. This CDR3 is built from 15 residues. The germline CDR1 and CDR2 sequences are SGHTA and FQGNSA. V was clipped by 5 bases and J by 8 bases; unmatched bases: 7.

This clone was seen more than once but under ten times. The chain recombines TRBV28 with TRBJ1-1; D may be TRBD1 (5 bases). The CDR3 covers 13 residues. CDR1 and CDR2 from the germline V gene are MDHEN and SYDVKM. The V gene lost 5 bases and the J gene lost 4 bases, with 11 bases spanning the gap. This CDR3 reads CASSVGGSTEAFF. The DNA of the CDR3 is TGTGCCAGCAGTGTTGGGGGGAGCACTGAAGCTTTCTTT. Together with reference TRBV28 and TRBJ1-1, the CDR3 gives the full variable domain: DVKVTQSSRYLVKRTGEKVFLECVQDMDHENMFWYRQDPGLGLRLIYFSYDVKMKEKGDIPEGYSVSREKKERFSLILESASTNQTSMYLCASSVGGSTEAFFGQGTRLTVV.

This chain joins TRBV30 and TRBJ2-7; 9 positions match TRBD1. J was trimmed by 6 bases and V by 8 bases; bases with no gene match: 8. This CDR3 contains 12 residues. CDR1 is GTSNPN, CDR2 SVGIG, per germline (reference sequence). The CDR3 bases are TGTGCCAGTCGGACAGGGGAGCTCGAGCAGTACTTC. This codes for CASRTGELEQYF. The variable domain in full, completed from reference TRBV30 and TRBJ2-7, reads SQTIHQWPATLVQPVGSPLSLECTVEGTSNPNLYWYRQAAGRGLQLLFYSVGIGQISSEVPQNLSASRPQDRQFILSSKKLLLSDSGFYLCASRTGELEQYFGPGTRLTVT.

The V and J genes are TRBV7-2 and TRBJ2-7, with TRBD1 identical over 7 bases. Germline V gene sequence: CDR1 SGHTA, CDR2 FQGNSA. V lost 3 bases and J lost 5; bases outside the gene matches: 4. CDR3 length equals 13 residues. CDR3 region: CASSFDRVNEQYF. The CDR3 DNA follows: TGTGCCAGCAGCTTTGACAGGGTCAACGAGCAGTACTTC.

This chain uses TRBV3-1 (or the pseudogene TRBV3-2) with TRBJ2-7; D perhaps matches TRBD2 (5 bases). Germline CDR1 LGHDT, CDR2 YNNKEL (reference sequence). CDR3 size: 14 residues. V lost 1 base and J lost 3, with 10 bases in between. As DNA, the CDR3 is TGTGCCAGCAGCCAAGGACACGCGGGCTACGAGCAGTACTTC. Its protein product is CASSQGHAGYEQYF.

This chain uses TRBV28 with TRBJ1-2; D is perhaps TRBD1 (6 bases). The CDR3 consists of 12 residues. The V gene lost 5 bases and the J gene lost 4 bases, with 8 bases spanning the gap. The germline V gene has CDR1 MDHEN and CDR2 SYDVKM. The CDR3 coding sequence is TGTGCCAGCAGTCTCAGGGGCTATGGCTACACCTTC. Translation gives CASSLRGYGYTF.

The chain has TRBV7-3 and TRBJ1-2; D is perhaps TRBD1 (6 bases). The ends were cut back, 8 bases at V and 7 bases at J, with 20 bases in the middle. The germline CDR1 and CDR2 sequences are SGHTA and FQGTGA. This CDR3 is built from 14 residues. CDR3 residues: CASSSGAGESGYTF. The CDR3 DNA reads TGTGCCAGCTCATCCGGGGCAGGGGAAAGTGGCTACACCTTC.

The rearrangement links TRBV2 to TRBJ2-7; TRBD2 matches at 10 bases. The CDR3 covers 14 residues. CDR1 and CDR2 from the germline V gene are SNHLY and FYNNEI. With V trimmed by 6 bases and J by 5 bases, 7 bases remained unmatched. The CDR3 DNA is TGTGCCAGCAGCCTGAGCGGGAGGGCTAACGAGCAGTACTTC. Protein sequence: CASSLSGRANEQYF.

This chain connects TRBV10-1 to TRBJ1-2; D is ambiguous. The germline CDR1 and CDR2 sequences are WNHNN and SYGVQD (reference sequence). Trimming took off 6 bases at V and 1 base at J, with 9 bases between the two ends. This CDR3 spans 13 amino acids. The CDR3 nucleotides read TGCGCCAGCAGCCCAACTTTTAACTATGGCTACACCTTC. This codes for CASSPTFNYGYTF.

The gene calls are TRBV7-8 and TRBJ2-5, with 10 positions matching TRBD2. This CDR3 has 14 residues. CDR1 SGHVS and CDR2 FQNEAQ come from the germline V gene. J gave up 13 bases and V 3 bases, and 11 bases lay outside the gene matches. The CDR3 DNA follows: TGTGCCAGCAGCTTTCCGCACCTAGCGGGGGTGTTGTACTTC. It is translated as CASSFPHLAGVLYF.

The chain uses TRBV15 and TRBJ1-1; D uncertain. V gave up 2 bases and J gave up 3 bases, with 7 bases separating them. This CDR3 comprises 13 residues. Germline V gene data show CDR1 as LNHNV and CDR2 as YYDKDF (reference sequence). CDR3 coding DNA: TGTGCCACCAGCAGATCCGACTACACTGAAGCTTTCTTT. It translates to CATSRSDYTEAFF. The entire variable domain, with the rest obtained from reference TRBV15 and TRBJ1-1, is as follows: DAMVIQNPRYQVTQFGKPVTLSCSQTLNHNVMYWYQQKSSQAPKLLFHYYDKDFNNEADTPDNFQSRRPNTSFCFLDIRSPGLGDTAMYLCATSRSDYTEAFFGQGTRLTVV.

This chain uses TRBV29-1 with TRBJ2-1, with D perhaps matching TRBD2 (6 bases). Trimming stripped 4 bases from V and 6 bases from J, with 16 bases between. The V gene's germline CDR1 is SQVTM and CDR2 ANQGSEA. CDR3 length: 14 amino acids. The CDR3 spells CSVVGAVAANEQFF. In nucleotides, the CDR3 is TGCAGCGTTGTAGGAGCGGTAGCGGCCAATGAGCAGTTCTTC.

The V and J genes are TRBV28 and TRBJ1-2; 7 bases map to TRBD1. Germline V gene sequence: CDR1 MDHEN, CDR2 SYDVKM. The CDR3 loop spans 16 amino acids. With 7 bases clipped from V and 4 bases from J, the junction kept 15 bases outside the gene matches. CDR3 nucleotide sequence: TGTGCCAGCAACGTTGTTAAAGCAGGGGGAGTCTATGGCTACACCTTC. It codes for CASNVVKAGGVYGYTF.

The chain's CDR3 is CASRHSGGPYNEQFF. Written as DNA, the CDR3 is TGTGCCAGCAGACATAGCGGGGGACCCTACAATGAGCAGTTCTTC. This rearrangement joins TRBV2 to TRBJ2-1; 9 bases line up with TRBD2. Per the germline V gene, CDR1 is SNHLY and CDR2 is FYNNEI. Losses at the gene ends were 6 bases for V and 2 bases for J; bases not matched to a gene: 5. This CDR3 is 15 amino acids long.

The CDR3 reads CASSDRGPTEAFF. CDR3 bases: TGTGCCAGCAGCGACAGGGGGCCCACTGAAGCTTTCTTT. V is TRBV6-5 and J is TRBJ1-1; 10 nucleotides match TRBD1. The J segment lost 4 bases and the V segment lost 6 bases, leaving 2 bases of the junction unmatched. Looked up from germline, CDR1 is MNHEY and CDR2 is SVGAGI. The CDR3 has 13 residues.

The V gene is TRBV18, the J gene TRBJ2-7; 9 bases are a match to TRBD1. This CDR3 is 17 amino acids long. The junction had 12 bases not matched to a gene; V was cut back by 1 base and J by 5 bases. In germline, CDR1 is KGHSH, CDR2 LQKENI. CDR3 in amino acids: CASSPLSPGQGLDEQYF. CDR3 DNA: TGTGCCAGCTCACCACTATCACCGGGACAGGGTCTCGACGAGCAGTACTTC.